Below, 16 T cell receptor beta chains from the same sample are listed, as sequenced in a study of technical replicates of blood from a few donors (dated by TCRdb to 2016 to 2017). Receptor amplification or capture employed the immunoSEQ multiplex PCR assay. The source is immuneACCESS, and TCRdb retained only in-frame sequences with V and J called. Part of the clones is not carried over; for the studies checked, unresolved V genes explain less than half of this, and the remainder is unexplained. This sample comprises approximately 73,000 clones, roughly 97% of them detected only once. 0.34% of the sample rests with the top ten. The sequencing sample was made of T cells isolated from PBMCs. The receptors come from a human donor in good health.

This clone was seen once. The chain recombines TRBV5-6 with TRBJ2-7, with D possibly TRBD2 on 6 matching bases. The V and J ends lost 0 bases and 3 bases respectively, with 10 bases between them. Germline CDR1 is SGHDT and CDR2 is YYEEEE. This CDR3 contains 14 residues. The CDR3, as DNA: TGTGCCAGCAGCTTGGCCGGGGGTTTCTACGAGCAGTACTTC. Protein product: CASSLAGGFYEQYF.

This clone was detected only a few times. The V and J genes are TRBV2 and TRBJ2-1; tentative D call: TRBD2 (6 bases). With 6 bases removed from V and 4 bases from J, the gap between germline ends came to 19 bases. The CDR3 consists of 16 residues. Germline lookup yields CDR1 SNHLY and CDR2 FYNNEI. CDR3 sequence (DNA): TGTGCCAGCAGCCCAGGGACTTATCCTGTTTACAATGAGCAGTTCTTC. It yields the protein CASSPGTYPVYNEQFF.

V is TRBV28 and J is TRBJ1-1; D perhaps matches TRBD1 (5 bases). Per germline, CDR1 MDHEN and CDR2 SYDVKM. This CDR3 has 14 residues. V lost 3 bases to trimming and J lost 1 base, with 9 bases between them. DNA for the CDR3: TGTGCCAGCAGTTTTGTGGGGGGGAACACTGAAGCTTTCTTT. It encodes CASSFVGGNTEAFF.

A note on this clone: Other DNA sequences in the same sample also yield this CDR3. This chain links TRBV15 with TRBJ2-7, with D uncertain. Germline V lookup: CDR1 LNHNV, CDR2 YYDKDF (reference sequence). The germline V and J ends were trimmed by 1 base and 3 bases, with 4 bases remaining between them. The CDR3 spans 12 residues. The CDR3 DNA reads as TGTGCCACCAGCAGAGGACTCTACGAGCAGTACTTC. Translation gives CATSRGLYEQYF.

The chain couples TRBV5-1 to TRBJ1-1, with D hard to call. Germline assignment: CDR1 SGHRS and CDR2 YFSETQ. The CDR3 loop spans 15 amino acids. The germline V and J ends were trimmed by 2 bases and 5 bases, with 16 bases remaining between them. CDR3 sequence reads: CASSFLGFGRTEAFF. For the CDR3, the DNA is TGCGCCAGCAGCTTCTTGGGCTTCGGGAGGACTGAAGCTTTCTTT.

The chain couples TRBV9 to TRBJ2-1, with 8 bases identical to TRBD1. Germline-derived CDR1 and CDR2 are SGDLS and YYNGEE. V was pared by 0 bases and J by 4 bases, with 3 bases of the junction left unmatched. CDR3 size: 15 residues. CDR3 coding DNA: TGTGCCAGCAGCGTAGAAGGGACAGGATACAATGAGCAGTTCTTC. This sequence encodes CASSVEGTGYNEQFF.

This clone was found a few times. The chain uses TRBV5-5 and TRBJ1-5, with 8 nucleotides matching TRBD1. V was clipped by 3 bases and J by 7 bases; unmatched bases: 6. Germline CDR1 SGHKS, CDR2 YYEKEE (reference sequence). This CDR3 spans 14 amino acids. In DNA, the CDR3 is TGTGCCAGCAGCTCCCAGGGGGCGCGCCAGCCCCAGCATTTT. Encoded protein: CASSSQGARQPQHF.

The V and J genes are TRBV6-6 and TRBJ2-3; D remains unclear. The CDR3 extends over 11 amino acids. The germline gives CDR1 MNHNY, CDR2 SVGAGI (reference sequence). Deletions cut 6 bases from V and 2 bases from J, with 3 bases between. The CDR3 reads CASSLTDTQYF. CDR3 nucleotide sequence: TGTGCCAGCAGCCTCACAGATACGCAGTATTTT.

This clone was seen only a few times. The chain couples TRBV14 to TRBJ1-4; D is unresolved. V lost 2 bases, J lost 7 bases, and 5 bases lay in between. Germline V gene lookup returns CDR1 SGHDN and CDR2 FVKESK. The CDR3 runs 12 residues. The DNA of the CDR3 is TGTGCCAGCAGCCAATGGAGTGAAAAACTGTTTTTT. Its protein product is CASSQWSEKLFF.

V is TRBV6-1 and J is TRBJ1-5, with D perhaps matching TRBD1 (5 bases). Germline values: CDR1 MNHNS, CDR2 SASEGT. V lost 3 bases to trimming and J lost 7 bases, with 13 bases between them. The CDR3 contains 14 residues. The CDR3 sequence: CASSEQGIGQPQHF. The CDR3 coding sequence is TGTGCCAGCAGTGAGCAGGGCATCGGCCAGCCCCAGCATTTT.

This clone has only a few counts. The chain employs TRBV4-3 and TRBJ2-1, with D possibly matching TRBD2 (5 bases). V lost 3 bases to trimming and J lost 9 bases, with 15 bases between them. The CDR3 consists of 14 residues. CDR1 LGHNA and CDR2 YSLEER come from the germline V gene. The CDR3 spells CASSHLGSDAEQFF. For the CDR3, the DNA is TGCGCCAGCAGCCACCTCGGTAGCGACGCTGAGCAGTTCTTC.

J is TRBJ1-1 and V is TRBV29-1; TRBD1 matches 7 bases. The CDR3 totals 12 residues. V lost 5 bases, J lost 6 bases, and 6 bases stayed unmatched. Germline CDR1 is SQVTM and CDR2 is ANQGSEA. Here the CDR3 reads CSVLRQGPEAFF. DNA for the CDR3: TGCAGCGTTCTCCGACAGGGACCTGAAGCTTTCTTT. The full variable domain, in which reference TRBV29-1 and TRBJ1-1 provide the parts outside the CDR3, is SAVISQKPSRDICQRGTSLTIQCQVDSQVTMMFWYRQQPGQSLTLIATANQGSEATYESGFVIDKFPISRPNLTFSTLTVSNMSPEDSSIYLCSVLRQGPEAFFGQGTRLTVV.

V usage is TRBV6-6 and J usage is TRBJ1-1, with no clear D. This CDR3 comprises 10 residues. V lost 8 bases, J lost 4 bases, and 5 bases lay in between. Germline-derived CDR1 and CDR2 are MNHNY and SVGAGI (reference sequence). In DNA, the CDR3 is TGTGCCAGCTGGGCCACTGAAGCTTTCTTT. It specifies CASWATEAFF.

The chain couples TRBV5-1 to TRBJ2-5; 9 bases line up with TRBD2. The CDR3 extends over 14 amino acids. The germline V gene has CDR1 SGHRS and CDR2 YFSETQ. The J segment lost 11 bases and the V segment lost 3 bases, leaving 11 bases of the junction unmatched. CDR3 in DNA: TGCGCCAGCAGCTCCAGGACTAGCGAGGAGGAGCAGTACTTC. Translating it yields CASSSRTSEEEQYF.

The rearrangement links TRBV27 to TRBJ2-7; 10 bases map to TRBD2. CDR1 and CDR2 (germline): MNHEY, SMNVEV (reference sequence). The CDR3 totals 13 residues. The V segment lost 5 bases and the J segment 7 bases; nucleotides outside the gene matches: 5. The CDR3 protein is CASSLAGAREQYF. CDR3 bases: TGTGCCAGCAGTCTAGCGGGAGCCAGGGAGCAGTACTTC.

Notes on this clone: This specimen includes other DNA sequences encoding the same CDR3. The chain is built from TRBV28 and TRBJ2-3; D might be TRBD1 (5 bases). The CDR3 runs to 14 residues. Germline CDR1 MDHEN, CDR2 SYDVKM. The V gene lost 6 bases and the J gene lost 2 bases, with 12 bases spanning the gap. This chain's CDR3 is CASSRGQPTDTQYF. CDR3 DNA: TGTGCCAGCAGCCGCGGACAACCCACAGATACGCAGTATTTT.